Reported below is one T cell receptor (beta chain). Per the study methods: Estimated nucleated cell counts came from reference gene primer amplification. Clones were sequenced by immunoSEQ multiplex PCR, and TCRdb holds only the in-frame ones, with some missing. V and J calls and clone size are given by that table; D and trimming were obtained from the DNA. This sample has fewer than 200,000 clones, with around two thirds found just once. V was trimmed by 4 bases and J by 0 bases, leaving 6 bases between them. CDR1 and CDR2 from the germline V gene are WNHNN and SYGVQD (reference sequence). CDR3 length: 13 residues. The sample originates from a study of blood T cell repertoires in COVID-19. Whole-study context: T cells, B-cell-depleted T cells, or PBMCs provided the cDNA or gDNA that served as material.

This TCR was recovered from a woman of 80 years or more with acute or convalescent COVID-19. The sample consisted of peripheral blood. This chain uses TRBV10-1 with TRBJ2-5; D may be TRBD2 (5 bases). CDR3 protein: CASSVTNQETQYF. CDR3 nucleotides: TGCGCCAGCAGTGTGACTAACCAAGAGACCCAGTACTTC.